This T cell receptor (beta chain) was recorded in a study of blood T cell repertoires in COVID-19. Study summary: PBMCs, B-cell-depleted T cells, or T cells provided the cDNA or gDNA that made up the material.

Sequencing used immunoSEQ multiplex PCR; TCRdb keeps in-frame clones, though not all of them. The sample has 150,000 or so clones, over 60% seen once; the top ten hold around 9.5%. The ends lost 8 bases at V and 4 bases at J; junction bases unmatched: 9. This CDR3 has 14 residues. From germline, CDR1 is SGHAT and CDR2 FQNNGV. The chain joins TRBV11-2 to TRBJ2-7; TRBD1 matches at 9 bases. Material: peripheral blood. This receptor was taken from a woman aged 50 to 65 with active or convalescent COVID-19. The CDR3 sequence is CASRRDRDFYEQYF. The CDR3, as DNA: TGTGCCAGCCGCCGGGACAGGGATTTTTACGAGCAGTACTTC.